Presented here are 9 T cell receptor beta chains from one specimen sequenced in a study of blood T cell repertoires in COVID-19. Assay used: immunoSEQ multiplex PCR; TCRdb lists only in-frame clones, some missing. The profile shows approximately 260,000 clones, roughly nine tenths of them singletons. Sample: peripheral blood. The source of these receptors is a woman aged 40 to 50 who had recovered from COVID-19.

This chain links TRBV6-2 or TRBV6-3 with TRBJ2-1, with TRBD2 matching 8 bases. The CDR3 extends over 17 amino acids. Trimming cost V 0 bases and J 2 bases; bases outside gene matches: 6. Germline V CDR1 and CDR2: MNHEY, SVGEGT. CDR3 protein: CASSYSTAGEAYNEQFF. The CDR3 DNA reads as TGTGCCAGCAGTTACTCGACAGCGGGAGAAGCCTACAATGAGCAGTTCTTC.

The rearrangement joins TRBV7-3 to TRBJ1-1; TRBD1 is a possible D gene (5 bases). This CDR3 contains 15 residues. Deletions cut 1 base from V and 1 base from J, with 10 bases between. CDR1 is SGHTA, CDR2 FQGTGA, per germline. CDR3: CASSLISGGNTEAFF. The DNA of the CDR3 is TGTGCCAGCAGCTTAATTTCGGGGGGGAACACTGAAGCTTTCTTT.

This chain uses TRBV3-1 (or the pseudogene TRBV3-2) with TRBJ1-2, with 9 bases fitting TRBD1. The V and J ends lost 3 bases and 4 bases, in that order; junction bases with no gene match: 6. The CDR3 extends over 15 amino acids. Germline V gene lookup returns CDR1 LGHDT and CDR2 YNNKEL (reference sequence). The CDR3 spells CASSQWDRVSYGYTF. CDR3 DNA sequence: TGTGCCAGCAGCCAGTGGGACAGGGTCAGCTATGGCTACACCTTC.

The chain employs TRBV12-5 and TRBJ2-5, with 10 bases lining up with TRBD1. This CDR3 spans 19 amino acids. V dropped 0 bases and J dropped 2; count of bases not matched to a gene: 12. The germline V gene has CDR1 LGHNT and CDR2 FRNRAP. For the CDR3, the DNA is TGTGCTAGTGGTTTGGTACAGTCGACAGGGGGCTTTTGGCAAGAGACCCAGTACTTC. Translated, it gives CASGLVQSTGGFWQETQYF.

The V gene is TRBV7-9, the J gene TRBJ1-1, with D unclear. The CDR3 length is 14 residues. CDR1 and CDR2 (germline): SEHNR, FQNEAQ (reference sequence). V lost 10 bases and J 0 bases, leaving 15 bases between the germline ends. CDR3 loop: CATEPGSMNTEAFF. The CDR3 bases are TGTGCCACAGAACCAGGTTCTATGAACACTGAAGCTTTCTTT.

The rearrangement uses TRBV5-1 and TRBJ1-6; perhaps TRBD1 as D (6 bases). The CDR3 consists of 15 residues. Trimming stripped 6 bases from V and 0 bases from J, with 10 bases between. Germline V gene sequence: CDR1 SGHRS, CDR2 YFSETQ. The CDR3 region is CASKGESSYNSPLHF. The CDR3, as DNA: TGCGCCAGCAAGGGGGAGAGCTCCTATAATTCACCCCTCCACTTT.

The chain links TRBV12-3 or TRBV12-4 to TRBJ1-6, with D unclear. The CDR3 extends over 13 amino acids. Trimming pared 2 bases from V and 7 bases from J, leaving 6 bases between. The CDR3, as DNA: TGTGCCAGCAGTTTATCGGGGAATTCACCCCTCCACTTT. Protein sequence: CASSLSGNSPLHF.

V usage is TRBV21-1 and J usage is TRBJ1-4. TRBV21-1 is termed a pseudogene. This CDR3 has 17 amino acids. Here the CDR3 reads CASSKVGGSRLNEKLFF. CDR3 nucleotide sequence: TGTGCCAGCAGCAAAGTTGGCGGGTCCCGGCTTAATGAAAAACTGTTTTTT.

The chain combines TRBV28 with TRBJ2-3, with a possible D match to TRBD1 (6 bases). Germline lookup yields CDR1 MDHEN and CDR2 SYDVKM. Trimming took off 8 bases at V and 5 bases at J, with 17 bases between the two ends. This CDR3 has 14 amino acids. CDR3 DNA: TGTGCCAGCTTCCAACAGGGTTCCGGAGATACGCAGTATTTT. Amino acid sequence: CASFQQGSGDTQYF.